The next 21 T cell receptor beta chains were all read from a single sample in a study of blood T cells in healthy people across ages. The second PCR ran roughly 7 to 12 cycles with a sample-barcoded 5' primer and J-beta primers. TCRdb analysed the 5' RACE reads with MiXCR anew, one entry per CDR3 protein. The data show some 940,000 distinct CDR3 sequences, about 29% seen once. The same sample was also studied in work on T cells of mothers and their children.

The sequenced material came from blood. The receptor set was obtained from a woman aged 40 to 50 in good health.

The rearrangement uses TRBV9 and TRBJ2-2; D unclear. The V and J ends lost 4 bases and 3 bases respectively, with 13 bases between them. Germline V gene data show CDR1 as SGDLS and CDR2 as YYNGEE. CDR3 size: 15 residues. The CDR3 here is CASSPSRLDTGELFF. CDR3 nucleotides: TGTGCCAGCAGCCCCTCCCGCTTGGACACCGGGGAGCTGTTTTTT.

This sequence joins TRBV14 and TRBJ2-7; D uncertain. CDR3 size: 13 residues. Looked up from germline, CDR1 is SGHDN and CDR2 is FVKESK. Trimming took 1 base from V and 4 from J, leaving 8 bases between them. CDR3 sequence: CASSQGNGYEQYF. The CDR3 DNA reads TGTGCCAGCAGCCAAGGAAACGGATACGAGCAGTACTTC. The entire variable domain, with the rest obtained from reference TRBV14 and TRBJ2-7, is as follows: EAGVTQFPSHSVIEKGQTVTLRCDPISGHDNLYWYRRVMGKEIKFLLHFVKESKQDESGMPNNRFLAERTGGTYSTLKVQPAELEDSGVYFCASSQGNGYEQYFGPGTRLTVT.

The sample holds a few counts of this clonotype. In nucleotides, the CDR3 is TGCGCCAGCAGCCAAGGGTTCGGGGGTGGTCTCTACAATGAGCAGTTCTTC. This translates into CASSQGFGGGLYNEQFF. The rearrangement links TRBV4-1 to TRBJ2-1, with D perhaps matching TRBD2 (6 bases). The length of the CDR3 is 17 residues. Deletions cut 1 base from V and 3 bases from J, with 16 bases between. CDR1 is MGHRA, CDR2 YSYEKL, per germline.

This clonotype was observed many times. This sequence joins TRBV3-1 and TRBJ2-3; a possible D gene is TRBD2 (6 bases). This CDR3 spans 15 amino acids. V dropped 4 bases and J dropped 0 bases, with 11 bases sitting between them. Germline assignment: CDR1 LGHDT and CDR2 YNNKEL (reference sequence). CDR3 DNA: TGTGCCAGCAGCCGGGGGGACTTTAGCACAGATACGCAGTATTTT. This gives the protein CASSRGDFSTDTQYF.

There are many counts of this clonotype. The chain recombines TRBV7-2 with TRBJ2-1; 8 nucleotides match TRBD1. Germline values: CDR1 SGHTA, CDR2 FQGNSA. The CDR3 spans 15 residues. V lost 1 base and J lost 9; bases outside the gene matches: 8. Written as DNA, the CDR3 is TGTGCCAGCAGCTTAGTGGTGCAGGGGGCAGGTGAGCAGTTCTTC. Protein: CASSLVVQGAGEQFF.

The chain links TRBV7-3 to TRBJ1-1; D might be TRBD1 (6 bases). V lost 4 bases and J 3 bases, leaving 15 bases between the germline ends. Germline V gives CDR1 SGHTA, CDR2 FQGTGA. CDR3 length: 15 amino acids. CDR3 protein: CASSSPGTSYTEAFF. CDR3 DNA sequence: TGTGCCAGCAGCTCCCCCGGGACATCCTACACTGAAGCTTTCTTT.

This clonotype was counted only a few times. The rearrangement uses TRBV6-2 or TRBV6-3 and TRBJ1-5; no definite D call. The length of the CDR3 is 12 residues. Germline CDR1 and CDR2: MNHEY and SVGEGT. V lost 0 bases and J 5 bases, leaving 2 bases between the germline ends. CDR3 protein: CASSYSDQPQHF. The CDR3, as DNA: TGTGCCAGCAGTTACTCGGATCAGCCCCAGCATTTT.

The chain combines TRBV7-9 with TRBJ1-4; TRBD1 matches at 7 bases. J gave up 4 bases and V 4 bases, and 6 bases lay outside the gene matches. The CDR3 is made up of 15 amino acids. The V gene's germline CDR1 is SEHNR and CDR2 FQNEAQ (reference sequence). Written as DNA, the CDR3 is TGTGCCAGCAGCTCTTGGACAGGTGATAATGAAAAACTGTTTTTT. It translates to CASSSWTGDNEKLFF.

This clonotype occurred a few times. The chain links TRBV20-1 to TRBJ1-5; 10 bases align to TRBD1. The CDR3 has 18 residues. Germline CDR1 DFQATT, CDR2 SNEGSKA (reference sequence). The ends lost 3 bases at V and 1 base at J; junction bases unmatched: 12. CDR3 in amino acids: CSARAYADRGESNQPQHF. The CDR3 bases are TGCAGTGCTAGGGCATACGCGGACAGGGGGGAAAGCAATCAGCCCCAGCATTTT.

The V and J genes are TRBV6-5 and TRBJ2-3; 14 positions agree with TRBD2. In germline, CDR1 is MNHEY, CDR2 SVGAGI. With V trimmed by 0 bases and J by 1 base, 6 bases remained unmatched. This CDR3 has 19 residues. CDR3 protein: CASSYSLSTSGGGTDTQYF. The CDR3 DNA reads TGTGCCAGCAGTTACTCTCTATCGACTAGCGGGGGGGGCACAGATACGCAGTATTTT.

This clonotype was counted only a few times. This chain links TRBV20-1 with TRBJ1-4; D remains ambiguous. This CDR3 is 14 amino acids long. V was trimmed by 5 bases and J by 3 bases, leaving 13 bases between them. Germline CDR1 DFQATT, CDR2 SNEGSKA (reference sequence). For the CDR3, the DNA is TGCAGTGCTTCGGACGGACTCTCTAATGAAAAACTGTTTTTT. Translation: CSASDGLSNEKLFF.

This clonotype was detected only a few times. The chain recombines TRBV7-9 with TRBJ2-7, with D perhaps TRBD1 or TRBD2 (6 bases each). Trimming cost V 1 base and J 5 bases, with 15 bases left between them. The V gene's germline CDR1 is SEHNR and CDR2 FQNEAQ (reference sequence). The CDR3 contains 15 residues. CDR3 in DNA: TGTGCCAGCAGCTTAGTCACAGGGAGGCCTGACGAGCAGTACTTC. Translation: CASSLVTGRPDEQYF.

In its sample, this clonotype was seen many times. The V and J genes are TRBV29-1 and TRBJ1-1; 7 nucleotides agree with TRBD1. V trimming: 7 bases; J trimming: 10 bases; junction bases outside the gene matches: 9. Germline V gene lookup returns CDR1 SQVTM and CDR2 ANQGSEA. The CDR3 length is 11 residues. CDR3: CSGRLTGPAFF. The CDR3 DNA follows: TGCAGCGGGAGACTGACAGGGCCAGCTTTCTTT.

This clonotype was found many times. J is TRBJ2-7 and V is TRBV5-1; 7 bases are shared with TRBD1. The trim removed 2 bases at V and 3 bases at J, leaving 5 bases unmatched. The CDR3 totals 14 residues. Germline V CDR1 and CDR2: SGHRS, YFSETQ. This chain's CDR3 is CASSLGDSHYEQYF. CDR3 DNA: TGCGCCAGCAGCTTAGGGGACAGCCACTACGAGCAGTACTTC.

The chain recombines TRBV29-1 with TRBJ2-1; D not certain. The CDR3 runs to 11 residues. The ends were cut back, 5 bases at V and 7 bases at J, with 9 bases in the middle. Germline CDR1 SQVTM, CDR2 ANQGSEA. CDR3 region: CSVSLGNEQFF. CDR3 nucleotides: TGCAGCGTTTCGCTTGGGAATGAGCAGTTCTTC.

This clonotype was detected ten times or more. The chain uses TRBV7-2 and TRBJ2-1, with 8 bases matching TRBD2. The J segment lost 0 bases and the V segment lost 1 base, leaving 2 bases of the junction unmatched. The CDR3 has 16 residues. The germline V gene encodes CDR1 SGHTA and CDR2 FQGNSA. The chain's CDR3 is CASSLGRGGSYNEQFF. The CDR3 region has the DNA TGTGCCAGCAGCTTAGGACGGGGGGGCTCCTACAATGAGCAGTTCTTC.

This clonotype was counted between two and nine times. The chain employs TRBV7-2 and TRBJ1-2; 12 positions agree with TRBD1. Germline CDR1 is SGHTA and CDR2 is FQGNSA. The CDR3 runs 17 residues. V lost 5 bases, J lost 7 bases, and 14 bases stayed unmatched. CDR3 residues: CASSGQGTGGPFRGYTF. The CDR3 DNA reads TGTGCCAGCAGCGGGCAAGGGACAGGGGGCCCGTTCCGTGGCTACACCTTC.

J is TRBJ1-1 and V is TRBV18; D call uncertain. The germline V gene encodes CDR1 KGHSH and CDR2 LQKENI. V shed 0 bases and J shed 1 base, with 6 bases lying between them. The CDR3 loop spans 14 amino acids. The CDR3 region has the DNA TGTGCCAGCTCACCACCATCTTCGAACACTGAAGCTTTCTTT. Translation: CASSPPSSNTEAFF.

This clonotype was detected many times. V usage is TRBV9 and J usage is TRBJ2-5; 11 nucleotides line up with TRBD1. This CDR3 region has 17 residues. Unmatched junction bases numbered 12, after V lost 3 bases and J lost 5 bases. The germline CDR1 and CDR2 sequences are SGDLS and YYNGEE. CDR3 region: CASSADGTGGSWETQYF. CDR3 DNA: TGTGCCAGCAGCGCGGACGGGACAGGGGGATCCTGGGAGACCCAGTACTTC.

Regarding this clonotype: This may be a read error: a much more frequent sequence differs by one nucleotide. The rearrangement links TRBV20-1 to TRBJ2-7; 11 bases line up with TRBD1. This CDR3 has 13 residues. Per the germline V gene, CDR1 is DFQATT and CDR2 is SNEGSKA (reference sequence). V lost 6 bases and J lost 3; bases outside the gene matches: 4. CDR3 in DNA: TGCAGTGCAACGGGACAGGGGGACTACGAGCAGTACTTC. This gives the protein CSATGQGDYEQYF.

This clonotype has a handful of counts. V usage is TRBV7-9 and J usage is TRBJ2-7; D perhaps matches TRBD1 (6 bases). Germline V CDR1 and CDR2: SEHNR, FQNEAQ (reference sequence). The CDR3 has 15 amino acids. V dropped 5 bases and J dropped 12 bases, with 26 bases sitting between them. The CDR3 nucleotides are TGTGCCAGCAGCCCCGATCATGGAGACAGGATCAATTGGTACTTC. Residues: CASSPDHGDRINWYF.